In this sample, the clone carrying this T cell receptor beta chain turned up once. The antigen remains unidentified. CDR3 length: 14 residues. Unmatched junction bases numbered 7, after V lost 4 bases and J lost 4 bases. Germline-derived CDR1 and CDR2 are LGHNA and YNFKEQ. The data belong to a study of OX40 agonist ivuxolimab in advanced cancers. Findings and limits, study-wide: Low clonal expansion, among the lowest seen, marked partial responders at 0.1-3.0 mg/kg.

Assay used: immunoSEQ multiplex PCR; TCRdb lists only in-frame clones, some missing. The sample contains about 74,000 clones, around 84% of which appear only once. This clonotype originated in an adult with an advanced solid tumor such as melanoma, head and neck, liver or kidney cancer. The specimen comprised CD4+ or CD8+ T cells sorted from blood, sampled in a trial of the OX40 agonist ivuxolimab. The V and J genes are TRBV4-2 and TRBJ2-7, with TRBD1 matching 7 bases. CDR3: CASSRGTALYEQYF. CDR3 DNA: TGTGCCAGCAGCCGAGGGACAGCCCTTTACGAGCAGTACTTC.